This TCR beta chain originates from a study of CD8+ T cells in alopecia areata. Study context: Severity in treated patients was scored by percentage of scalp area affected. Study-wide results and caveats: Scalp clonality decreased significantly with tofacitinib, and so did expanded CD8+ clones among the top 100.

With regard to this clone: What it binds is not known.

The ends were cut back, 1 base at V and 0 bases at J, with 10 bases in the middle. The CDR3 sequence is 16 residues long. Germline loops: CDR1 MNHEY, CDR2 SMNVEV (reference sequence). Reverse transcription of extracted RNA yielded cDNA, which provided the sequencing template. Only in-frame clones appear in the TCRdb table, and some are missing; sequencing was by immunoSEQ multiplex PCR. The table has approximately 220,000 clones, 35% to 40% seen once. Treatment indicated: oral pan-JAK inhibitor, 5-10 mg twice daily. The rearrangement uses TRBV27 and TRBJ2-1; no reliable D call. The sequences come from CD4+ T cells sorted from blood, collected at approximately week 31, from a patient treated with tofacitinib. The sequence was obtained from a human donor with alopecia areata. The CDR3: CASSLYGQLSYNEQFF. CDR3 sequence (DNA): TGTGCCAGCAGTTTATATGGGCAGCTCTCCTACAATGAGCAGTTCTTC.